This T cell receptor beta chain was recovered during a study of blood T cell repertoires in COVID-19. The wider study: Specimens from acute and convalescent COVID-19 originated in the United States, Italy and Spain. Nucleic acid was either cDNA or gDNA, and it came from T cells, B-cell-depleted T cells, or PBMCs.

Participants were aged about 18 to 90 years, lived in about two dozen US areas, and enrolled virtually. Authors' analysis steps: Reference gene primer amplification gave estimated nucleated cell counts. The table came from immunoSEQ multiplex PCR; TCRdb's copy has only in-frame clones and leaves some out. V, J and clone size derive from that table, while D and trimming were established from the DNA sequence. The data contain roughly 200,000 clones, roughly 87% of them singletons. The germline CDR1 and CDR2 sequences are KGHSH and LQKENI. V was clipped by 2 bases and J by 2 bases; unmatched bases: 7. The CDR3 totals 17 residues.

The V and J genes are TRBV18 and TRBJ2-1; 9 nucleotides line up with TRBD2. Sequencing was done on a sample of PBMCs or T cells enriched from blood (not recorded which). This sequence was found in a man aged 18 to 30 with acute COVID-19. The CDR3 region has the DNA TGTGCCAGCTCACCAAATGCTGCGGGAGGGGCCTACAATGAGCAGTTCTTC. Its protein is CASSPNAAGGAYNEQFF.